The rows below give T cell receptor beta chains drawn from one sample of a study of cytomegalovirus exposure and HLA in healthy donors. TCRdb's table, derived via immunoSEQ multiplex PCR, lists solely in-frame clones and lacks some. The sample lists more than 80,000 clones; about two thirds were seen once. The material sequenced was PBMCs. These TCRs come from a man aged 50 or older in good health and CMV-seronegative. Both conserved end residues are trimmed from each CDR3. A D gene is named only where the DNA matches it firmly.

d_call: .; v_call: TRBV18; j_call: TRBJ1-6; cdr3_aa: ASSPSAGAHNSPLH
d_call: TRBD2; v_call: TRBV6-4; j_call: TRBJ2-6; cdr3_aa: ASSERGGSGANVLT
d_call: .; v_call: TRBV4-3; j_call: TRBJ2-2; cdr3_aa: ASSDGPRDTGELF
d_call: .; v_call: TRBV7-7; j_call: TRBJ2-5; cdr3_aa: ASGGQAPGETQY
d_call: TRBD2; v_call: TRBV6-7; j_call: TRBJ2-2; cdr3_aa: ARPLAGGSTGELF
d_call: .; v_call: TRBV19; j_call: TRBJ1-4; cdr3_aa: ASTDRAGSATNEKLF
d_call: .; v_call: TRBV18; j_call: TRBJ1-1; cdr3_aa: ASSPNRETTEAF
d_call: .; v_call: TRBV6-6; j_call: TRBJ1-2; cdr3_aa: ASSYSGANYGYT
d_call: TRBD1; v_call: TRBV5-8; j_call: TRBJ2-3; cdr3_aa: ASRRDRAWDTQY
d_call: .; v_call: TRBV30; j_call: TRBJ2-1; cdr3_aa: AWSVRGSAHNEQF
d_call: .; v_call: TRBV15; j_call: TRBJ1-1; cdr3_aa: ATSREGHTEAF
d_call: TRBD1; v_call: TRBV27; j_call: TRBJ1-2; cdr3_aa: ASSQGQVGTPHGYT
d_call: .; v_call: TRBV7-2; j_call: TRBJ2-5; cdr3_aa: ASSLGLERTQY
d_call: .; v_call: TRBV11-2; j_call: TRBJ1-1; cdr3_aa: ASRSRENTEAF
d_call: .; v_call: TRBV14; j_call: TRBJ2-3; cdr3_aa: ASSQDRSAGHTDTQY
d_call: .; v_call: TRBV6-1; j_call: TRBJ2-7; cdr3_aa: ASSEGRPDRVYEQY
d_call: TRBD1; v_call: TRBV28; j_call: TRBJ1-2; cdr3_aa: ASSFPTTGRYGYT
d_call: TRBD1; v_call: TRBV11-2; j_call: TRBJ1-2; cdr3_aa: ASSARGRNGYT
d_call: TRBD2; v_call: TRBV7-9; j_call: TRBJ2-1; cdr3_aa: ASSEAGGRNYNEQF
d_call: .; v_call: TRBV7-2; j_call: TRBJ1-5; cdr3_aa: ASSLEGTAHQPQH
d_call: .; v_call: TRBV5-1; j_call: TRBJ2-5; cdr3_aa: ASSLGAGQETQY
d_call: .; v_call: TRBV11-3; j_call: TRBJ2-1; cdr3_aa: ASSGYGGDNEQF
d_call: .; v_call: TRBV30; j_call: TRBJ1-5; cdr3_aa: AWNTGKAPQH
d_call: .; v_call: TRBV6-1; j_call: TRBJ1-2; cdr3_aa: ASSEWGLVYGYT
d_call: TRBD1; v_call: TRBV29-1; j_call: TRBJ2-3; cdr3_aa: SVGQGTQY
d_call: .; v_call: TRBV18; j_call: TRBJ1-4; cdr3_aa: ASSPRGPTIATNEKLF
d_call: .; v_call: TRBV4-1; j_call: TRBJ1-4; cdr3_aa: ASSQDGRVNEKLF
d_call: .; v_call: TRBV11-2; j_call: TRBJ1-1; cdr3_aa: ASRARTGTTEAF
d_call: TRBD2; v_call: TRBV30; j_call: TRBJ2-2; cdr3_aa: ASTIAGGRTGELF
d_call: .; v_call: TRBV5-1; j_call: TRBJ1-1; cdr3_aa: ASSVRHPNTEAF
d_call: TRBD1; v_call: TRBV10-3; j_call: TRBJ2-1; cdr3_aa: ATKTGDYEQF
d_call: .; v_call: TRBV9; j_call: TRBJ2-3; cdr3_aa: ASSIRQVNTDTQY
d_call: .; v_call: TRBV4-1; j_call: TRBJ2-2; cdr3_aa: ASSQEAVGELF
d_call: .; v_call: TRBV14; j_call: TRBJ2-3; cdr3_aa: ASSHRRGTDTQY
d_call: TRBD1; v_call: TRBV6-5; j_call: TRBJ2-7; cdr3_aa: ASSYGTGTTYEQY
d_call: TRBD1; v_call: TRBV29-1; j_call: TRBJ2-5; cdr3_aa: SVGEQGVRETQY